Following are 3 T cell receptor beta chains from one sample sequenced in a study of regulatory T cells in long-lasting Graves disease. With iRepertoire HTBI primers and Arm-PCR of CDR3 regions, TCR beta libraries were built. TCRdb re-analysed the multiplex PCR reads in MiXCR, keeping a single row per CDR3 protein. This sample yields under 450,000 distinct CDR3 sequences, of which 23% are seen a single time; about 26% belongs to the top ten. The time point is: persistent/refractory GD, antithyroid drugs over 5 years with positive TRAb. Extracted PBMC RNA gave rise to the TCR library. The sequencing here drew on peripheral blood mononuclear cells (PBMCs), taken when the disease was refractory, from a patient treated with antithyroid drugs. The receptor set was obtained from a female donor with Graves disease.

The rearrangement joins TRBV6-2 or TRBV6-3 to TRBJ1-5, with a weak D call TRBD1 (6 bases). The CDR3 consists of 15 residues. Per the germline V gene, CDR1 is MNHEY and CDR2 is SVGEGT. V was shortened by 6 bases and J by 11 bases, with 23 bases between the two germline ends. The chain's CDR3 is CASRSTGSDLQAQHF. DNA of the CDR3: TGTGCCAGCAGATCCACAGGGTCCGATCTCCAGGCCCAGCATTTT.

With regard to this clonotype: This may be a read error: a much more frequent sequence differs by one nucleotide. This chain uses TRBV13 with TRBJ1-2; unclear D gene. CDR3 length equals 13 residues. V shed 2 bases and J shed 6 bases, with 10 bases lying between them. In germline, CDR1 is PRHDT, CDR2 FYEKMQ (reference sequence). The CDR3 DNA reads as TGTGCCAGCAGCTTATACCAAAACCATGGCTACACCTTC. This translates into CASSLYQNHGYTF.

The gene calls are TRBV28 and TRBJ1-6; D ambiguous. The germline V gene encodes CDR1 MDHEN and CDR2 SYDVKM. CDR3 size: 15 residues. V lost 5 bases and J 5 bases, leaving 13 bases between the germline ends. The CDR3 region is CASSENREHNSPLHF. In DNA, the CDR3 is TGTGCCAGCAGTGAGAACCGGGAGCATAATTCACCCCTCCACTTT.